This entry features one T cell receptor (beta chain) sequence. Its antigen is currently unknown. Germline V gene data show CDR1 as SGHDT and CDR2 as YYEEEE. The V end lost 3 bases, the J end lost 1 base, and 13 bases lay between the germline ends. The CDR3 consists of 15 residues. The data stem from a study of cytomegalovirus exposure and HLA in healthy donors. PCR primers comprised 60 Vbeta and 13 Jbeta primers. Sequencing used immunoSEQ multiplex PCR; TCRdb keeps in-frame clones, though not all of them. The sample has 150,000 to 200,000 clones; about 80% are singletons. The study, taken as a whole, reports: It was shown in a later analysis that HLA-associated TCR beta chains were more clonally expanded than other, equally common chains.

Sequenced material: PBMCs. The gene calls are TRBV5-6 and TRBJ2-5; D unresolved. The sequence was collected from a man aged 45 to 65 in good health and CMV-seropositive. CDR3: CASSSQDLAQETQYF. In DNA, the CDR3 is TGTGCCAGCAGCTCCCAAGATTTAGCCCAAGAGACCCAGTACTTC. The variable domain in full, completed from reference TRBV5-6 and TRBJ2-5, reads DAGVTQSPTHLIKTRGQQVTLRCSPKSGHDTVSWYQQALGQGPQFIFQYYEEEERQRGNFPDRFSGHQFPNYSSELNVNALLLGDSALYLCASSSQDLAQETQYFGPGTRLLVL.